This TCR beta chain stems from a study of regulatory T cells in long-lasting Graves disease. This clonotype was recorded many times. The V end was cut by 6 bases, the J end by 4 bases, with 14 bases between. This CDR3 spans 14 amino acids. Relying on iRepertoire HTBI primers and Arm-PCR of CDR3 regions, the team built TCR beta libraries. Each CDR3 protein is one row after TCRdb ran MiXCR on the multiplex PCR reads. The top ten clones hold 25% of a sample with 400,000 to 650,000 distinct CDR3 sequences, roughly 15% of them seen once. Time point of the sample: newly diagnosed GD, antithyroid drugs for less than 3 months. From RNA extracted from PBMCs, the TCR library was made. These data also formed part of another study, on T cells in Graves' hyperthyroidism and ophthalmopathy. As that study records: HTBI primers were employed in a first-round RT-PCR of the TCR CDR3. Model predictions of ophthalmopathy came a median 6.5 months before onset.

The chain carries TRBV12-3 or TRBV12-4 and TRBJ2-3; D may be TRBD2 (5 bases). The sequencing used peripheral blood mononuclear cells (PBMCs), collected at new diagnosis, from a patient treated with antithyroid drugs. This clonotype was sampled from a woman in her forties or fifties with Graves disease. The CDR3 bases are TGTGCCAGCAGGGTGGACTCCCTCGCAGATACGCAGTATTTT. Its protein is CASRVDSLADTQYF.